The 3 T cell receptor beta chains below come from one sample, sequenced in a study of cytomegalovirus exposure and HLA in healthy donors. The PCR made use of 60 Vbeta and 13 Jbeta primers. Using immunoSEQ multiplex PCR, the repertoire was profiled, and TCRdb retains in-frame clones only, with some absent. The repertoire holds around 180,000 clones, with about 72% as singletons. The sequenced sample consisted of PBMCs. These receptors were obtained from a girl aged 10-17 years in good health and CMV-seronegative.

This chain links TRBV29-1 with TRBJ1-1; a possible D gene is TRBD1 (6 bases). CDR1 and CDR2 (germline): SQVTM, ANQGSEA. The CDR3 consists of 14 residues. Trimming took 2 bases from V and 3 from J, leaving 13 bases between them. The CDR3 is CSVEIDRSDTEAFF. The DNA for the CDR3 is TGCAGCGTTGAAATTGACAGGTCAGACACTGAAGCTTTCTTT.

The chain combines TRBV9 with TRBJ2-3, with 11 bases lining up with TRBD2. V dropped 3 bases and J dropped 5; count of bases not matched to a gene: 5. From germline, CDR1 is SGDLS and CDR2 YYNGEE. The CDR3 is 15 amino acids. CDR3: CASSGSGGAGDTQYF. CDR3 in DNA: TGTGCCAGCAGCGGTAGCGGGGGGGCTGGAGATACGCAGTATTTT.

The chain links TRBV11-1 to TRBJ2-7, with 9 bases identical to TRBD2. The CDR3 covers 14 residues. Trimming took 5 bases from V and 5 from J; bases not matched to a gene: 7. CDR1 and CDR2 from the germline V gene are SGHAT and FQDESV (reference sequence). CDR3 DNA: TGTGCCAGCAGCCGCGGGGGGGCTGAGAACGAGCAGTACTTC. The encoded protein is CASSRGGAENEQYF. The full variable domain, rest sourced from reference TRBV11-1 and TRBJ2-7, is EAEVAQSPRYKITEKSQAVAFWCDPISGHATLYWYRQILGQGPELLVQFQDESVVDDSQLPKDRFSAERLKGVDSTLKIQPAELGDSAMYLCASSRGGAENEQYFGPGTRLTVT.